The rows below give T cell receptor beta chains drawn from one sample of a study of response to subunit inactivated influenza vaccine. Each CDR3 protein gets one entry after TCRdb re-called the RT-PCR reads with MiXCR. Among 150,000 or so distinct CDR3 sequences listed, about 11% were seen once. The sample here was non-naive T cells sorted from PBMCs, taken 45 days after vaccination. These receptors originate from a man over 45 who received an inactivated influenza vaccine. The CDR3 runs from the conserved cysteine through the conserved F or W. The order of the fields is J gene, clone size, V gene, D gene, CDR3 protein, CDR3 DNA. D genes are given only for firm matches. Clone size is shown for a subset of rows, as once, few, many or a class of expanded clone.

j_gene: TRBJ1-1; abundance: few; v_gene: TRBV4-3; d_gene: .; CDR3aa: CASSLGPRNTEAFF; CDR3nt: TGCGCCAGCAGCCTTGGACCGCGGAACACTGAAGCTTTCTTT
j_gene: TRBJ2-7; abundance: few; v_gene: TRBV28; d_gene: .; CDR3aa: CASSSPRDSYEQYF; CDR3nt: TGTGCCAGCAGTTCCCCCAGGGACTCCTACGAGCAGTACTTC
j_gene: TRBJ1-2; abundance: .; v_gene: TRBV10-3; d_gene: .; CDR3aa: CAISESSEGFYGYTF; CDR3nt: TGTGCCATCAGTGAGTCTAGCGAGGGGTTCTATGGCTACACCTTC
j_gene: TRBJ1-2; abundance: .; v_gene: TRBV28; d_gene: .; CDR3aa: CASSLESGRGYTF; CDR3nt: TGTGCCAGCAGTTTGGAGTCAGGTCGTGGCTACACCTTC
j_gene: TRBJ2-5; abundance: .; v_gene: TRBV4-1; d_gene: .; CDR3aa: CASSRVGPQETQYF; CDR3nt: TGCGCCAGCAGCCGGGTAGGACCGCAAGAGACCCAGTACTTC
j_gene: TRBJ1-3; abundance: many; v_gene: TRBV2; d_gene: .; CDR3aa: CATGPGNTIYF; CDR3nt: TGTGCCACCGGACCTGGAAACACCATATATTTT
j_gene: TRBJ2-1; abundance: few; v_gene: TRBV2; d_gene: .; CDR3aa: CASRGGSYNEQFF; CDR3nt: TGTGCCAGCAGGGGGGGCTCCTACAATGAGCAGTTCTTC
j_gene: TRBJ2-5; abundance: many; v_gene: TRBV7-2; d_gene: .; CDR3aa: CASSLNRVGETQYF; CDR3nt: TGTGCCAGCAGCCTCAACAGGGTCGGAGAGACCCAGTACTTC
j_gene: TRBJ1-1; abundance: many; v_gene: TRBV27; d_gene: .; CDR3aa: CASRPTGHAEAFF; CDR3nt: TGTGCCAGCAGGCCGACAGGTCATGCTGAAGCTTTCTTT
j_gene: TRBJ2-4; abundance: .; v_gene: TRBV7-8; d_gene: TRBD1; CDR3aa: CASSLGQGGTAKNIQYF; CDR3nt: TGTGCCAGCAGCTTAGGACAGGGGGGGACGGCCAAAAACATTCAGTACTTC
j_gene: TRBJ2-2; abundance: once; v_gene: TRBV9; d_gene: .; CDR3aa: CASKVSAGGGAGELFF; CDR3nt: TGTGCCAGCAAAGTTTCCGCCGGCGGAGGTGCCGGGGAGCTGTTTTTT
j_gene: TRBJ2-1; abundance: .; v_gene: TRBV20-1; d_gene: .; CDR3aa: CSARENSNEQFF; CDR3nt: TGCAGTGCTAGAGAGAATAGCAATGAGCAGTTCTTC